This T cell receptor (beta chain) was identified during a study of human T cells and chemical hapten exposure. The time point denotes: healthy volunteer bleed at 6 weeks. Whole blood, unfractionated, served as the material for total RNA extraction. This clonotype was recorded at least ten times. In TCRdb, the RACE reads were re-called with MiXCR into one record per CDR3 protein. Among about 65,000 distinct CDR3 sequences listed, roughly 6.6% were seen once. The CDR3 has 14 amino acids. Germline loops: CDR1 SEHNR, CDR2 FQNEAQ (reference sequence). V was shortened by 5 bases and J by 0 bases, with 9 bases between the two germline ends.

The origin of this receptor is a female donor in good health. Some clones in this sample may be carry-over from other donors' samples. The rearrangement uses TRBV7-9 and TRBJ2-3, with D tentatively TRBD1 or TRBD2 (5 bases each). The sample comprised whole blood. CDR3 DNA sequence: TGTGCCAGCAGCCCAGGGAGTAGCACAGATACGCAGTATTTT. It encodes CASSPGSSTDTQYF.